The sequence of this T cell receptor beta chain was determined in a study of T cell responses to AZD1222 COVID-19 vaccine. Notes on the study in general: With two AZD1222 doses given, Spike-specific TCR breadth and depth both rose. A reported finding is that nearly half of spike-specific TCRs target unmutated variant regions. Sampled repertoires all dated from after the peak T cell response. Seropositive status at baseline applied to only 6 or 7 AZD1222 recipients.

Profiling relied on immunoSEQ multiplex PCR, and the TCRdb table lists in-frame clones only, not all of them. The table has under 150,000 clones, approximately 94% seen once; the top ten hold 5.1%. This CDR3 has 14 amino acids. The V gene's germline CDR1 is SGHDT and CDR2 YYEEEE. The trim removed 1 base at V and 4 bases at J, leaving 5 bases unmatched. This clone was picked up one time. Its antigen is as yet unknown. This specimen was peripheral blood, taken on day 0 of AZD1222 vaccination. V gene TRBV5-6 combines with J gene TRBJ2-7; 7 nucleotides align to TRBD1. The sequence was obtained from an adult in good health. This chain's CDR3 is CASSLQGGLYEQYF. In DNA, the CDR3 is TGTGCCAGCAGCTTGCAAGGGGGCTTGTACGAGCAGTACTTC.